This TCR beta chain comes out of a study of regulatory T cells in long-lasting Graves disease listed by TCRdb under 2021. Regarding the study in general: Persistent Graves' disease was defined as antithyroid drug treatment for over 5 years with persistently positive TSH receptor autoantibodies. Antithyroid drugs had been taken for approximately 9.5 years on average by persistent Graves' disease patients in the clinical cohort. A total of around 35 samples underwent TCR sequencing: about 13 from persistent and about 20 from newly diagnosed Graves' disease patients. Persistent Graves' disease patients were compared with newly diagnosed Graves' disease patients by peripheral blood TCR sequencing and RNA sequencing. The study was registered as a clinical trial and conducted in China. What the authors observed across the whole study: Peripheral blood alone was examined, since thyroid tissue, which constituted the primary lesion, could not be accessed. A larger number of public clonotypes was shared among persistent patients (around 2,500) than among newly diagnosed patients (about 990). As a limitation, the authors acknowledged that the small sample size may reduce accuracy. Persistent disease showed preferential use of TRBV28, TRBJ1-2 and TRBJ2-5, whereas newly diagnosed disease favored TRBV20-1 and TRBJ2-1. Sequencing and analysis were restricted to the TCR beta chain. Persistent Graves' disease patients showed lower TCR Shannon entropy and fewer highly expanded clones than newly diagnosed patients, suggesting clonal expansion.

A remark on this clonotype: What this receptor recognizes is not known. Nothing much larger sits one base from this clone, and base qualities are not available.

The CDR3 runs 15 residues from the cysteine to the phenylalanine. Only the CDR3 DNA stays, 45 bases, in frame from base 1. V and J are truncated by 0 bases and 7 bases respectively, leaving an intervening sequence of 18 bases. The germline V gene (reference sequence) provides CDR1 DFQATT and CDR2 SNEGSKA. This sample's time point label indicates: persistent/refractory GD, antithyroid drugs over 5 years with positive TRAb. For both TCR sequencing and RNA sequencing, RNA was extracted from PBMCs using TRIzol. Graves' disease was diagnosed according to American Thyroid Association guidelines. The patients came from an endocrinology department in Xi'an, China. From each patient, about 8.9 milliliters of peripheral blood was collected into an EDTA anticoagulant tube. Ficoll Paque Plus density gradient separation was used to isolate PBMCs, and no additional T cell sorting was done. RNA quality was checked with an Agilent 2100 Bioanalyzer and agarose gel, and concentration with a NanoDrop 2000.

The library was produced with multiplex PCR. Sequencing took place on an Illumina HiSeq 4000. iRepertoire HTBI primers and Arm-PCR amplification of CDR3 regions were used to construct TCR beta libraries. Before sequencing, the PCR products underwent gel purification. Regarding the original processing steps: Gene usage analysis of CDR3 amino acid clonotypes relied on the approximately 62 TRBV and 13 to 15 TRBJ segments identified across samples. COPE and FqMerger were used to merge filtered high-quality paired reads into contigs. BLAST was used to align contigs to IMGT TRBV, TRBD and TRBJ reference genes, and CDR3 was defined according to IMGT. Clonotypes above 0.1% frequency were classified as highly expanded clones. Repertoire diversity was measured by Shannon entropy, and V-J evenness by the Gini coefficient. A clonotype was considered public if more than one individual shared it. In-frame beta chains were kept once TCRdb had trimmed the public reads at Q25 with fastp and called clones with MiXCR. CDR3 protein duplicates are merged, each entry listing the most common genes and DNA. TCRdb's processing, not the authors', yielded these V and J calls. In all, the sample holds about 660,000 distinct CDR3 sequences, and about 30% of those were seen once. The ten largest make up 35% to 55% of the sample.

The TCR originated in a female donor with Graves disease. Here the chain combines TRBV20-1 and TRBJ2-5; TRBD1 is perhaps the D gene, given 7 matching bases. The material sequenced was peripheral blood mononuclear cells (PBMCs), taken when the disease was refractory, from a patient treated with antithyroid drugs. The CDR3 in this case is CSARDFAGGHGTQYF. The nucleotide sequence reads as follows: TGCAGTGCTAGAGATTTTGCAGGGGGGCACGGGACCCAGTACTTC.